This TCR beta chain emerged from a study of molecular identifiers for immune sequencing clone quantification. Study results and limitations: Clones above 20 RNA copies contained over 99% of effector molecules and under 1% of naive molecules.

TCRdb fed the PCR reads into MiXCR, producing one record per CDR3 protein. This table holds about 640,000 distinct CDR3 sequences, 15% to 20% found once. Using 10%, 30% or 50% RNA, naive CD8 libraries were derived from roughly 18,000 to 920,000 sorted cells. CDR1 SEHNR and CDR2 FQNEAQ come from the germline V gene (reference sequence). V was pared by 6 bases and J by 1 base, with 12 bases between. The CDR3 covers 14 residues. Points on this clonotype: As yet, its antigen is unknown.

The chain employs TRBV7-9 and TRBJ1-1; D remains unclear. The specimen sequenced was naive CD8+ T cells from blood, with Jurkat cell RNA spiked in. Described subset: FACS-sorted CD8+CD4-CCR7+CD45RA+ naive T cells. This receptor was identified in a human donor in good health. Some libraries in this study had Jurkat cell RNA spiked in. The CDR3 sequence is CASSQILGNTEAFF. The CDR3 DNA is TGTGCCAGCAGTCAAATTTTGGGGAACACTGAAGCTTTCTTT.